This TCR beta chain was captured in a study of T cell responses to AZD1222 COVID-19 vaccine. Repertoires were generated with immunoSEQ multiplex PCR, while TCRdb's copy carries only in-frame clones and drops some. The table has roughly 150,000 clones, 90% seen once. With regard to this clone: Its specificity is unknown.

Findings and caveats of the study: Possibly, clonal diversity was underestimated; donors were largely white British and included more females. Scientists sampled the repertoires only once the peak T cell response had passed. Unmutated regions of variants are reportedly targeted by nearly half of spike-specific TCRs.

Recipients boosted at about 4 weeks or about 12 weeks are pooled. This specimen consisted of peripheral blood, obtained 28 days after the second AZD1222 dose. The TCR originated in an adult who received the AZD1222 COVID-19 vaccine.

The CDR3 sequence is CAWRVRGGTDTQYF. The CDR3 nucleotides read TGTGCCTGGAGGGTCAGGGGAGGCACAGATACGCAGTATTTT. The rearrangement uses TRBV30 and TRBJ2-3; possible D gene TRBD1, 6 bases. CDR1 GTSNPN and CDR2 SVGIG come from the germline V gene (reference sequence). The CDR3 sequence is 14 residues long. The V end lost 3 bases, the J end lost 1 base, and 11 bases lay between the germline ends.